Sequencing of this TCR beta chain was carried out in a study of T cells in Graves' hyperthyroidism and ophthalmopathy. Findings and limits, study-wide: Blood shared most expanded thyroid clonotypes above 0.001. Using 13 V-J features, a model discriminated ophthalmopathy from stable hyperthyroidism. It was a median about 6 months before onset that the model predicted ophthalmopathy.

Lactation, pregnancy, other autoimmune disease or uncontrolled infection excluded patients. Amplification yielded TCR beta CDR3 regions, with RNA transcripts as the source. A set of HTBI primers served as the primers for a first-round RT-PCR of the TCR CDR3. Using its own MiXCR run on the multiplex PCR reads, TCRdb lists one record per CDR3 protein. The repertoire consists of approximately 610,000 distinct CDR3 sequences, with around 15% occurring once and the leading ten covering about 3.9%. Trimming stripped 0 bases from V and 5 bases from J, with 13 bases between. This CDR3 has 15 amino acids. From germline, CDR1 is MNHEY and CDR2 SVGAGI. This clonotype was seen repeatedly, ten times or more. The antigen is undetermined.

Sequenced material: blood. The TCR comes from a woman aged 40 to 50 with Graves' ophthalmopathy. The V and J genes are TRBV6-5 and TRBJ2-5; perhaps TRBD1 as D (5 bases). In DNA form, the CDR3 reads TGTGCCAGCAGTTACTCGATCACAGGCACCGAGACCCAGTACTTC. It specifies CASSYSITGTETQYF.